Listed here are 27 T cell receptor beta chains from one sample, sequenced in a study of cytomegalovirus exposure and HLA in healthy donors. PCR was performed using 60 Vbeta and 13 Jbeta primers. Produced via immunoSEQ multiplex PCR; TCRdb's table is partial and in-frame only. The table has more than 95,000 clones, 55% to 75% seen once; the top ten hold around 3.5%. The sample was PBMCs. The source of these receptors is a man aged 60 to 69 in good health and CMV-seronegative.

This clone was observed a handful of times. This chain uses TRBV6-5 with TRBJ2-7, with 9 bases that match TRBD2. The germline V gene encodes CDR1 MNHEY and CDR2 SVGAGI. The CDR3 consists of 15 residues. With 0 bases clipped from V and 4 bases from J, the junction kept 4 bases outside the gene matches. The CDR3 protein is CASSYSSGSGYEQYF. The CDR3 DNA sequence: TGTGCCAGCAGTTACTCTAGCGGGAGCGGATACGAGCAGTACTTC.

The chain joins TRBV11-1 to TRBJ2-7, with a weak D call TRBD1 (6 bases). Germline CDR1 SGHAT, CDR2 FQDESV (reference sequence). The CDR3 is 15 residues long. V was trimmed by 2 bases and J by 0 bases, leaving 11 bases between them. CDR3 amino acids: CASSLRQESSYEQYF. The CDR3 DNA reads TGTGCCAGCAGCTTAAGACAGGAAAGCTCCTACGAGCAGTACTTC.

The rearrangement links TRBV11-2 to TRBJ2-7; no firm D call. This CDR3 comprises 14 residues. Germline CDR1 SGHAT, CDR2 FQNNGV. Trimming removed 5 bases from V and 3 bases from J, with 14 bases in between. CDR3 amino acids: CASSPSDIDYEQYF. The CDR3 nucleotides are TGTGCCAGCAGCCCATCTGATATAGACTACGAGCAGTACTTC. Using reference TRBV11-2 and TRBJ2-7 for the parts outside the CDR3, the full variable domain is EAGVAQSPRYKIIEKRQSVAFWCNPISGHATLYWYQQILGQGPKLLIQFQNNGVVDDSQLPKDRFSAERLKGVDSTLKIQPAKLEDSAVYLCASSPSDIDYEQYFGPGTRLTVT.

This chain joins TRBV2 and TRBJ1-3; 8 bases match TRBD1. Germline V lookup: CDR1 SNHLY, CDR2 FYNNEI. V shed 4 bases and J 2 bases; nucleotides not matched to a gene: 1. The length of the CDR3 is 14 residues. The CDR3 spells CASSADRAGNTIYF. In DNA form, the CDR3 reads TGTGCCAGCAGTGCGGACAGGGCTGGAAACACCATATATTTT.

J is TRBJ1-1 and V is TRBV6-6; weak D call: TRBD1 (5 bases). This CDR3 comprises 13 residues. Germline CDR1 MNHNY, CDR2 SVGAGI (reference sequence). V lost 6 bases and J lost 6, with 14 bases in between. CDR3 protein: CASRDSGESEAFF. CDR3 DNA: TGTGCCAGCAGAGATTCGGGGGAATCTGAAGCTTTCTTT.

V usage is TRBV4-1 and J usage is TRBJ1-2; 11 nucleotides align to TRBD1. V lost 8 bases and J lost 4; bases outside the gene matches: 9. The CDR3 runs 15 residues. Per the germline V gene, CDR1 is MGHRA and CDR2 is YSYEKL. CDR3 region: CASGQGQGGIYGYTF. The CDR3 nucleotides read TGCGCCAGCGGACAGGGACAGGGGGGGATCTATGGCTACACCTTC.

This chain joins TRBV19 and TRBJ1-2; 10 bases are shared with TRBD1. The V gene's germline CDR1 is LNHDA and CDR2 SQIVND (reference sequence). The J segment lost 7 bases and the V segment lost 6 bases, leaving 11 bases of the junction unmatched. The CDR3 is made up of 15 amino acids. DNA of the CDR3: TGTGCCAGTAGCGCCTTCCGGGACAGGGGACTTGGCTACACCTTC. Translation: CASSAFRDRGLGYTF.

V is TRBV19 and J is TRBJ2-1; a weak D match, TRBD1 (7 bases). Trimming shortened V by 7 bases and J by 8 bases, and 24 bases separated the two germline ends. CDR3 length equals 16 residues. Germline V gene lookup returns CDR1 LNHDA and CDR2 SQIVND (reference sequence). CDR3 loop: CASIGVGLTGEDEQFF. In DNA, the CDR3 is TGTGCCAGTATCGGGGTTGGTCTCACAGGGGAGGATGAGCAGTTCTTC.

The chain combines TRBV19 with TRBJ2-4, with TRBD2 as a possible D gene (5 bases). CDR1 is LNHDA and CDR2 is SQIVND in the germline V gene (reference sequence). The ends were cut back, 3 bases at V and 7 bases at J, with 19 bases in the middle. The CDR3 contains 16 residues. The CDR3 loop reads CASSIFPTGVGNIQYF. The CDR3 DNA reads TGTGCCAGTAGTATTTTCCCAACCGGGGTGGGGAACATTCAGTACTTC.

The chain combines TRBV5-1 with TRBJ2-1, with 12 bases lining up with TRBD2. Germline assignment: CDR1 SGHRS and CDR2 YFSETQ. The CDR3 spans 16 residues. Germline trimming cut 4 bases from V and 12 bases from J; bases unmatched to any gene: 14. CDR3 coding DNA: TGCGCCAGCAGCACCGGAGCGCTAGCGGGAGGGTTAGGGCAGTTCTTC. Protein product: CASSTGALAGGLGQFF.

V is TRBV7-6 and J is TRBJ1-1; TRBD1 agrees at 7 bases. This CDR3 contains 14 residues. The J segment lost 4 bases and the V segment lost 5 bases, leaving 7 bases of the junction unmatched. Germline lookup yields CDR1 SGHVS and CDR2 FNYEAQ. CDR3 coding DNA: TGTGCCAGCAGCGTGCGACAGGGTGGCACTGAAGCTTTCTTT. The encoded protein is CASSVRQGGTEAFF.

This chain joins TRBV29-1 and TRBJ1-4; D is perhaps TRBD1 (6 bases). V was cut by 4 bases and J by 0 bases, with 18 bases left in between. The CDR3 consists of 17 residues. Per germline, CDR1 SQVTM and CDR2 ANQGSEA. The CDR3 sequence is CSVGSGGLFATNEKLFF. In DNA form, the CDR3 reads TGCAGCGTTGGTTCGGGGGGGCTCTTTGCAACTAATGAAAAACTGTTTTTT.

CDR3 in amino acids: CASAPTGGFQQPQHF. The CDR3 nucleotides are TGTGCTAGTGCCCCGACAGGGGGCTTCCAACAGCCCCAGCATTTT. The V gene is TRBV12-5, the J gene TRBJ1-5, with 10 positions matching TRBD1. CDR3 length: 15 residues. Germline V lookup: CDR1 LGHNT, CDR2 FRNRAP. With 7 bases clipped from V and 7 bases from J, the junction kept 10 bases outside the gene matches.

The chain joins TRBV10-2 to TRBJ2-3; 11 positions match TRBD2. The V segment lost 0 bases and the J segment 3 bases; nucleotides outside the gene matches: 2. Germline assignment: CDR1 WSHSY and CDR2 SAAADI. This CDR3 region has 16 residues. CDR3 nucleotide sequence: TGCGCCAGCAGTGAGTCCCGACTAGCGGGGACAGATACGCAGTATTTT. This encodes CASSESRLAGTDTQYF.

The CDR3 loop is CATYSTGTSGRDLQETQYF. CDR3 bases: TGTGCCACCTATTCGACCGGGACTAGCGGGAGAGACCTCCAAGAGACCCAGTACTTC. The chain employs TRBV21-1 and TRBJ2-5; the table assigns TRBD2, which was not confirmed against the DNA. TRBV21-1 is listed as a pseudogene. The CDR3 sequence is 19 residues long.

J is TRBJ1-1 and V is TRBV5-1; D gene ambiguous. The ends were cut back, 6 bases at V and 1 base at J, with 10 bases in the middle. CDR3 length equals 13 residues. Germline V CDR1 and CDR2: SGHRS, YFSETQ. CDR3 DNA: TGCGCCAGCAATAGGGAGACGAACACTGAAGCTTTCTTT. Amino acids: CASNRETNTEAFF.

This clone was seen a few times. The chain joins TRBV6-4 to TRBJ2-1; 12 bases fit TRBD2. The V gene's germline CDR1 is MRHNA and CDR2 SNTAGT. The CDR3 consists of 16 residues. V shed 10 bases, J shed 8 bases, and the junction held 15 bases outside the gene matches. The CDR3 DNA sequence: TGTGCCAAAATCGATCTAGCGGGAGGGCCATTTTATGAGCAGTTCTTC. Amino acids: CAKIDLAGGPFYEQFF.

The chain employs TRBV29-1 and TRBJ2-7; TRBD1 matches at 9 bases. Trimming removed 6 bases from V and 4 bases from J; junction bases left unmatched: 7. Looked up from germline, CDR1 is SQVTM and CDR2 is ANQGSEA. This CDR3 region has 13 residues. CDR3 amino acids: CSVGGTGTYEQYF. In DNA, the CDR3 is TGCAGCGTCGGTGGGACAGGGACTTACGAGCAGTACTTC.

There are a few counts of this clone. This chain uses TRBV5-1 with TRBJ2-3; a weak D match, TRBD1 (6 bases). The CDR3 runs 15 residues. Trimming pared 3 bases from V and 4 bases from J, leaving 15 bases between. The V gene's germline CDR1 is SGHRS and CDR2 YFSETQ. The CDR3 nucleotides are TGCGCCAGCAGCTCGGACAGCCTGAGGTCAGATACGCAGTATTTT. Encoded protein: CASSSDSLRSDTQYF.

The chain carries TRBV19 and TRBJ1-1; D uncertain. The CDR3 totals 14 residues. V lost 7 bases and J 1 base, leaving 13 bases between the germline ends. Germline loops: CDR1 LNHDA, CDR2 SQIVND (reference sequence). The CDR3 region is CASKAPGRNTEAFF. The CDR3 region has the DNA TGTGCCAGTAAGGCTCCTGGGCGGAACACTGAAGCTTTCTTT.

This clone was seen more than once but under ten times. The chain has TRBV6-5 and TRBJ1-1; 8 nucleotides match TRBD1. Germline-derived CDR1 and CDR2 are MNHEY and SVGAGI. With 0 bases clipped from V and 5 bases from J, the junction kept 8 bases outside the gene matches. The CDR3 has 16 residues. Here the CDR3 DNA reads TGTGCCAGCAGTTACTCGCCCCAGGGGGCGATTACTGAAGCTTTCTTT. This encodes CASSYSPQGAITEAFF.

This chain joins TRBV30 and TRBJ2-1; no firm D call. From germline, CDR1 is GTSNPN and CDR2 SVGIG (reference sequence). CDR3 size: 13 residues. Trimming removed 3 bases from V and 0 bases from J, with 6 bases in between. The CDR3 region is CAWRAFSYNEQFF. Written as DNA, the CDR3 is TGTGCCTGGAGAGCGTTCTCCTACAATGAGCAGTTCTTC.

J is TRBJ1-1 and V is TRBV5-1; a possible D gene is TRBD1 (5 bases). Trimming took off 5 bases at V and 3 bases at J, with 11 bases between the two ends. CDR3 length: 13 residues. Looked up from germline, CDR1 is SGHRS and CDR2 is YFSETQ. CDR3 sequence reads: CASRAGGYTEAFF. The DNA of the CDR3 is TGCGCCAGCAGAGCTGGGGGGTACACTGAAGCTTTCTTT.

The chain combines TRBV2 with TRBJ1-1; D remains ambiguous. CDR3 length: 14 amino acids. Germline-derived CDR1 and CDR2 are SNHLY and FYNNEI. Trimming left V 6 bases short and J 9 bases short, with 20 bases between. Here the CDR3 DNA reads TGTGCCAGCAGACCGGGAGTTTCTGGTCGCAAAGCTTTCTTT. Translated, it gives CASRPGVSGRKAFF. Supplemented by reference TRBV2 and TRBJ1-1, the full variable domain reads EPEVTQTPSHQVTQMGQEVILRCVPISNHLYFYWYRQILGQKVEFLVSFYNNEISEKSEIFDDQFSVERPDGSNFTLKIRSTKLEDSAMYFCASRPGVSGRKAFFGQGTRLTVV.

A note on this clone: Other DNA sequences of this sample code for an identical CDR3. The rearrangement links TRBV19 to TRBJ2-1, with TRBD1 as a possible D gene (6 bases). The CDR3 sequence is 13 residues long. Trimming shortened V by 7 bases and J by 3 bases, and 10 bases separated the two germline ends. Germline values: CDR1 LNHDA, CDR2 SQIVND (reference sequence). The CDR3 DNA sequence: TGTGCCAGTACTCCGACAGGCTACAATGAGCAGTTCTTC. Translation: CASTPTGYNEQFF.

This clone has more than one count but fewer than ten. The gene calls are TRBV5-6 and TRBJ1-1; a weak D match, TRBD1 (5 bases). V was clipped by 3 bases and J by 5 bases, with 11 bases between them. The CDR3 has 13 amino acids. Germline CDR1 is SGHDT and CDR2 is YYEEEE. CDR3 sequence (DNA): TGTGCCAGCAGCTGGGGGGTGAGGACTGAAGCTTTCTTT. Amino acids: CASSWGVRTEAFF.

This rearrangement joins TRBV2 to TRBJ2-7, with 8 bases matching TRBD2. With 3 bases clipped from V and 0 bases from J, the junction kept 4 bases outside the gene matches. This CDR3 is built from 15 residues. The germline gives CDR1 SNHLY, CDR2 FYNNEI. The CDR3 DNA follows: TGTGCCAGCAGTGATCGACTAGCGACCTCCTACGAGCAGTACTTC. Translating gives CASSDRLATSYEQYF. The variable domain in full, completed from reference TRBV2 and TRBJ2-7, reads EPEVTQTPSHQVTQMGQEVILRCVPISNHLYFYWYRQILGQKVEFLVSFYNNEISEKSEIFDDQFSVERPDGSNFTLKIRSTKLEDSAMYFCASSDRLATSYEQYFGPGTRLTVT.